The T cell receptor beta chain described here comes from a study of beta chain features in type 1 diabetes. It was one heparinised blood draw, averaging around 120 mL, that each donor gave. Once sorted, every population was more than 98% pure. General observations from the study: In type 1 diabetes patients, VDJ junctions had fewer insertions; deletions at these junctions were more frequent.

J gave up 9 bases and V 4 bases, and 4 bases lay outside the gene matches. The CDR3 has 14 residues. From germline, CDR1 is SGHDN and CDR2 FVKESK. Remarks on this clone: Its antigen remains unknown.

The entirety of the isolated RNA underwent reverse transcription, so expressed TCRB transcripts were sequenced. Sequenced naive, central memory and regulatory T cell samples produced an average of roughly 3.5 million reads. Measured with immunoSEQ multiplex PCR; TCRdb has only the in-frame clones, and not every one. The data show 240,000 or so clones, with 25% to 30% seen just once and roughly 4% held by the top ten. Sequencing used central memory CD4+ T cells from blood. The receptor's source is a man under 40 in good health. This chain uses TRBV14 with TRBJ2-1, with 12 bases fitting TRBD2. CDR3 loop: CASSRRLAGVEQFF. The DNA for the CDR3 is TGTGCCAGCAGCCGTAGACTAGCGGGAGTTGAGCAGTTCTTC. Looking up the rest from reference TRBV14 and TRBJ2-1 gives the full variable domain: EAGVTQFPSHSVIEKGQTVTLRCDPISGHDNLYWYRRVMGKEIKFLLHFVKESKQDESGMPNNRFLAERTGGTYSTLKVQPAELEDSGVYFCASSRRLAGVEQFFGPGTRLTVL.